This T cell receptor beta chain was obtained from a study of post-analysis software for immune sequencing data. For the study at large: Several disease courses (relapsing-remitting, secondary progressive and progressive-relapsing) of multiple sclerosis were included.

On this clonotype: Its antigen is still unknown.

Unique molecular identifiers featured in each of the TCR beta cDNA libraries. Once about 0.9 to 11 million T cells were used, roughly 0.5 million cDNA molecules resulted. TCRdb passed the PCR reads through MiXCR, listing each CDR3 protein once. The data contain about 570,000 distinct CDR3 sequences, less than 40% of them singletons. Germline CDR1 and CDR2: SEHNR and FQNEAQ (reference sequence). This CDR3 has 14 amino acids. The V segment lost 7 bases and the J segment 3 bases; nucleotides outside the gene matches: 6. General study points: Strong same-batch co-clustering of samples appeared with F measure clustering. Significantly decreased normalized Chao1 diversity was recorded for multiple sclerosis patients relative to controls. Four or five TRBV segments (TRBV5-6, TRBV5-1 and TRBV20-1 among them) occurred more frequently in patients than in controls.

The TCR comes from a girl aged 2-17 years with multiple sclerosis. The chain employs TRBV7-9 and TRBJ2-3; 8 positions match TRBD1. Sequencing input: blood. For the CDR3, the DNA is TGTGCCAGCACCCTGAGGACAGGGACAGATACGCAGTATTTT. Translated, it gives CASTLRTGTDTQYF.